Shown below are 31 T cell receptor beta chains from a single sample sequenced in a study of PD-1 blockade in classical Hodgkin lymphoma. No patient escaped relapse after autologous stem cell transplantation, and brentuximab vedotin exposure varied. Assay used: immunoSEQ multiplex PCR; TCRdb lists only in-frame clones, some missing. The sample records some 150,000 clones, approximately 80% being singletons. Material: peripheral blood mononuclear cells (PBMCs), obtained before the second cycle of nivolumab. Receptors were obtained from a human donor with classical Hodgkin lymphoma.

The chain joins TRBV5-5 to TRBJ2-3; D gene ambiguous. V lost 0 bases to trimming and J lost 0 bases, with 8 bases between them. CDR3 length: 15 amino acids. CDR1 is SGHKS, CDR2 YYEKEE, per germline (reference sequence). The CDR3 DNA reads TGTGCCAGCAGCTTGGACAGATTAAGCACAGATACGCAGTATTTT. Amino acid sequence: CASSLDRLSTDTQYF.

V gene TRBV28 combines with J gene TRBJ2-7, with a tentative D call TRBD1 (7 bases). CDR3 length: 16 amino acids. In germline, CDR1 is MDHEN, CDR2 SYDVKM. Trimming left V 6 bases short and J 3 bases short, with 21 bases between. This CDR3 is CASSTGVGGPRYEQYF. The CDR3 DNA follows: TGTGCCAGCAGCACAGGGGTCGGGGGCCCACGCTACGAGCAGTACTTC.

There are many counts of this clone. V is TRBV7-6 and J is TRBJ1-4; D ambiguous. V lost 2 bases and J 6 bases, leaving 13 bases between the germline ends. The CDR3 is made up of 15 amino acids. CDR1 and CDR2 (germline): SGHVS, FNYEAQ. The CDR3 loop is CASSLFTGPHEKLFF. The DNA for the CDR3 is TGTGCCAGCAGCTTATTTACGGGCCCACATGAAAAACTGTTTTTT.

As concerns this clone: This sample also contains other DNA sequences that code for the same CDR3. V and J are TRBV7-3 and TRBJ2-2; perhaps D is TRBD1 or TRBD2 (5 bases each). The V gene lost 2 bases and the J gene lost 8 bases, with 6 bases spanning the gap. CDR1 SGHTA and CDR2 FQGTGA come from the germline V gene. CDR3 size: 12 residues. CDR3 in DNA: TGTGCCAGCAGCTTAGGGACGGGGGAGCTGTTTTTT. Translated, it gives CASSLGTGELFF.

The V gene is TRBV27, the J gene TRBJ1-6; 9 bases align to TRBD1. The CDR3 sequence is 16 residues long. After removal of 3 bases from V and 2 bases from J, the junction contained 2 bases not matched to a gene. Looked up from germline, CDR1 is MNHEY and CDR2 is SMNVEV (reference sequence). The CDR3 nucleotides are TGTGCCAGCAGTTTCGGGACAGGGACCTATAATTCACCCCTCCACTTT. Its translation: CASSFGTGTYNSPLHF.

About this clone: One end of the junction fails to match germline, which may point to a read error. V is TRBV15 and J is TRBJ2-7; D is perhaps TRBD1 or TRBD2 (5 bases each). CDR1 and CDR2 from the germline V gene are LNHNV and YYDKDF (reference sequence). The CDR3 covers 14 residues. The CDR3 here is CATSTRDGIRSRHF. CDR3 DNA sequence: TGTGCCACCAGCACCCGGGACGGCATCAGGAGCCGGCACTTC.

V gene TRBV10-3 combines with J gene TRBJ1-6, with D tentatively TRBD1 (5 bases). CDR1 ENHRY and CDR2 SYGVKD come from the germline V gene. This CDR3 region has 12 residues. Trimming took 6 bases from V and 7 from J, leaving 7 bases between them. The CDR3 sequence is CAIREGNSPLHF. CDR3 nucleotides: TGTGCCATCAGGGAGGGGAATTCACCCCTCCACTTT.

DNA of the CDR3: TGTGCCAGCACCCAGCGGACAGTTGGCTACACCTTC. Encoded protein: CASTQRTVGYTF. The chain links TRBV6-5 to TRBJ1-2; maybe TRBD1 (6 bases). The CDR3 totals 12 residues. V was pared by 7 bases and J by 7 bases, with 13 bases between. The germline V gene encodes CDR1 MNHEY and CDR2 SVGAGI.

This chain links TRBV7-6 with TRBJ1-2; D ambiguous. The germline V and J ends were trimmed by 5 bases and 3 bases, with 13 bases remaining between them. This CDR3 has 14 residues. Germline CDR1 is SGHVS and CDR2 is FNYEAQ. CDR3 loop: CASSPAGTDYGYTF. CDR3 coding DNA: TGTGCCAGCAGCCCCGCGGGAACAGACTATGGCTACACCTTC.

The gene calls are TRBV6-5 and TRBJ1-1; D ambiguous. Deletions cut 6 bases from V and 0 bases from J, with 8 bases between. The CDR3 is 13 amino acids. The germline V gene has CDR1 MNHEY and CDR2 SVGAGI. Here the CDR3 DNA reads TGTGCCAGCAGCTTACATCTGAACACTGAAGCTTTCTTT. This codes for CASSLHLNTEAFF.

This clone has a handful of counts. CDR3 sequence: CASSPPQGAQTGELFF. The CDR3 DNA follows: TGTGCCAGCTCACCACCCCAGGGGGCGCAGACCGGGGAGCTGTTTTTT. J is TRBJ2-2 and V is TRBV18; 8 bases line up with TRBD1. This CDR3 comprises 16 residues. Germline V gene data show CDR1 as KGHSH and CDR2 as LQKENI. Losses at the gene ends were 0 bases for V and 5 bases for J; bases not matched to a gene: 5.

V is TRBV10-3 and J is TRBJ2-3; D uncertain. The germline V gene encodes CDR1 ENHRY and CDR2 SYGVKD. V lost 6 bases and J 2 bases, leaving 12 bases between the germline ends. This CDR3 has 14 amino acids. The CDR3 region is CAIRSGPDTDTQYF. In DNA, the CDR3 is TGTGCCATCAGATCCGGGCCCGACACAGATACGCAGTATTTT.

The chain employs TRBV18 and TRBJ1-5; no clear D gene. The CDR3 has 14 residues. V was shortened by 1 base and J by 4 bases, with 8 bases between the two germline ends. Germline V CDR1 and CDR2: KGHSH, LQKENI. CDR3 sequence: CASSPLGSNQPQHF. The CDR3 nucleotides are TGTGCCAGCTCACCACTCGGGTCGAATCAGCCCCAGCATTTT.

This rearrangement joins TRBV7-4 to TRBJ2-7; TRBD2 matches 7 bases. Trimming cost V 4 bases and J 0 bases; bases outside gene matches: 3. Germline CDR1 is SGHVT and CDR2 is SQSDAQ. The CDR3 is 14 amino acids. CDR3 sequence reads: CASSSAGVSYEQYF. The CDR3 DNA reads TGTGCCAGCAGCTCCGCGGGGGTCTCCTACGAGCAGTACTTC.

This chain connects TRBV2 to TRBJ1-4; D gene ambiguous. V lost 7 bases and J 3 bases, leaving 12 bases between the germline ends. This CDR3 has 14 amino acids. Germline loops: CDR1 SNHLY, CDR2 FYNNEI. The CDR3 DNA follows: TGTGCCAGCAATGCCTTTATCTCTAATGAAAAACTGTTTTTT. This encodes CASNAFISNEKLFF. Together with reference TRBV2 and TRBJ1-4, the CDR3 gives the full variable domain: EPEVTQTPSHQVTQMGQEVILRCVPISNHLYFYWYRQILGQKVEFLVSFYNNEISEKSEIFDDQFSVERPDGSNFTLKIRSTKLEDSAMYFCASNAFISNEKLFFGSGTQLSVL.

This chain connects TRBV18 to TRBJ2-1, with D unclear. The CDR3 covers 14 residues. V shed 3 bases and J shed 0 bases, with 6 bases lying between them. CDR1 and CDR2 (germline): KGHSH, LQKENI. The DNA of the CDR3 is TGTGCCAGCTCACCGGGCCCCTCCTACAATGAGCAGTTCTTC. It is translated as CASSPGPSYNEQFF. The full variable domain, completed using reference TRBV18 and TRBJ2-1, is NAGVMQNPRHLVRRRGQEARLRCSPMKGHSHVYWYRQLPEEGLKFMVYLQKENIIDESGMPKERFSAEFPKEGPSILRIQQVVRGDSAAYFCASSPGPSYNEQFFGPGTRLTVL.

The rearrangement uses TRBV28 and TRBJ2-7; D may be TRBD2 (6 bases). This CDR3 has 15 amino acids. V was clipped by 3 bases and J by 1 base, with 13 bases between them. Germline V gene data show CDR1 as MDHEN and CDR2 as SYDVKM. For the CDR3, the DNA is TGTGCCAGCAGTTTGCGGGGTGGGGAATCCTACGAGCAGTACTTC. As protein: CASSLRGGESYEQYF.

In this sample, this clone turned up once. The chain is built from TRBV4-1 and TRBJ2-2, with 14 bases aligning to TRBD2. Germline CDR1 reads MGHRA; CDR2 reads YSYEKL. CDR3 length: 20 residues. J gave up 7 bases and V 0 bases, and 13 bases lay outside the gene matches. Here the CDR3 reads CASSQDRLAGGPTQGGELFF. The CDR3 DNA reads as TGCGCCAGCAGCCAAGATCGACTAGCGGGGGGGCCGACACAAGGCGGGGAGCTGTTTTTT.

In its sample, this clone was seen a few times. DNA of the CDR3: TGTGCCAGCAGCCAAGAGGGGTGGACACTCAGCTCCTACGAGCAGTACTTC. It is translated as CASSQEGWTLSSYEQYF. V usage is TRBV4-2 and J usage is TRBJ2-7; perhaps TRBD1 as D (5 bases). The CDR3 is 17 amino acids. Germline V gives CDR1 LGHNA, CDR2 YNFKEQ. V was pared by 0 bases and J by 0 bases, with 15 bases between.

The V gene is TRBV7-2, the J gene TRBJ1-2; TRBD1 might be the D (5 bases). The germline V gene has CDR1 SGHTA and CDR2 FQGNSA. The CDR3 totals 15 residues. Trimming removed 1 base from V and 5 bases from J, with 14 bases in between. CDR3 in amino acids: CASSLDGAWLYGYTF. In DNA form, the CDR3 reads TGTGCCAGCAGCTTAGACGGGGCTTGGTTGTATGGCTACACCTTC.

The V gene is TRBV7-8, the J gene TRBJ1-3, with 7 bases fitting TRBD1. This CDR3 comprises 16 residues. Looked up from germline, CDR1 is SGHVS and CDR2 is FQNEAQ. Losses at the gene ends were 5 bases for V and 4 bases for J; bases not matched to a gene: 11. The CDR3 protein is CASSNYRGGAGNTIYF. The CDR3 region has the DNA TGTGCCAGCAGCAACTACAGGGGAGGTGCGGGAAACACCATATATTTT.

The chain joins TRBV5-1 to TRBJ1-6; no clear D gene. This CDR3 is 14 amino acids long. The germline V gene encodes CDR1 SGHRS and CDR2 YFSETQ. Deletions cut 3 bases from V and 7 bases from J, with 11 bases between. The CDR3, as DNA: TGCGCCAGCAGCTCCGGGTCGGTGAATTCACCCCTCCACTTT. It is translated as CASSSGSVNSPLHF.

The chain combines TRBV6-1 with TRBJ1-5; 7 nucleotides match TRBD1. Germline V gives CDR1 MNHNS, CDR2 SASEGT. The length of the CDR3 is 13 residues. The trim removed 3 bases at V and 9 bases at J, leaving 5 bases unmatched. In nucleotides, the CDR3 is TGTGCCAGCAGTGATTGGACAGGTTCGCCCCAGCATTTT. Its translation: CASSDWTGSPQHF.

This chain links TRBV19 with TRBJ2-2, with D perhaps TRBD2 (6 bases). CDR1 and CDR2 (germline): LNHDA, SQIVND (reference sequence). The ends were cut back, 4 bases at V and 1 base at J, with 10 bases in the middle. CDR3 length equals 15 residues. The DNA for the CDR3 is TGTGCCAGTAGTACCCGGACTATGAACACCGGGGAGCTGTTTTTT. Its translation is CASSTRTMNTGELFF.

This clone was seen more than once but under ten times. The V gene is TRBV19, the J gene TRBJ2-7; D unresolved. V lost 6 bases, J lost 0 bases, and 6 bases lay in between. This CDR3 region has 12 residues. Germline V CDR1 and CDR2: LNHDA, SQIVND (reference sequence). CDR3 sequence (DNA): TGTGCCAGTAGCCGTAGCTCCTACGAGCAGTACTTC. This encodes CASSRSSYEQYF.

This chain uses TRBV28 with TRBJ2-7; D is perhaps TRBD1 or TRBD2 (5 bases each). Germline CDR1 MDHEN, CDR2 SYDVKM. CDR3 size: 13 residues. V was cut by 4 bases and J by 3 bases, with 10 bases left in between. The CDR3 reads CASSSPGGYEQYF. CDR3 coding DNA: TGTGCCAGCAGTTCCCCTGGGGGCTACGAGCAGTACTTC.

To note about this clone: At one boundary the junction diverges from the germline segment, which might be a read error. The chain carries TRBV7-2 and TRBJ2-1; the match to TRBD2 covers 9 bases. This CDR3 contains 14 residues. CDR1 SGHTA and CDR2 FQGNSA come from the germline V gene. In DNA, the CDR3 is TGTGCCAGCAGCCGTAGCGGGGGTGACAATAAGCAGTTCTTC. This encodes CASSRSGGDNKQFF.

The CDR3 DNA is TGTGCCAGCAGTGGTACGACAGGGGGCGACACCGGGGAGCTGTTTTTT. As protein: CASSGTTGGDTGELFF. The rearrangement uses TRBV27 and TRBJ2-2; 10 nucleotides match TRBD1. The J segment lost 3 bases and the V segment lost 5 bases, leaving 6 bases of the junction unmatched. The CDR3 is made up of 16 amino acids. The germline CDR1 and CDR2 sequences are MNHEY and SMNVEV (reference sequence).

The chain combines TRBV2 with TRBJ2-5; 15 nucleotides align to TRBD2. Germline V gives CDR1 SNHLY, CDR2 FYNNEI. There are 16 residues in the CDR3. V was pared by 10 bases and J by 5 bases, with 11 bases of the junction left unmatched. CDR3 nucleotides: TGTGCCACCCGGACTAGCGGGGGGGCAGGTGATGAGACCCAGTACTTC. Translating gives CATRTSGGAGDETQYF.

V and J are TRBV6-5 and TRBJ2-7; tentative D call: TRBD2 (5 bases). The CDR3 runs 15 residues. V lost 0 bases and J lost 4, with 13 bases in between. CDR1 is MNHEY, CDR2 SVGAGI, per germline. The CDR3 nucleotides are TGTGCCAGCAGTTACTCGGGAGCCGCCTATTACGAGCAGTACTTC. Protein product: CASSYSGAAYYEQYF.

The V gene is TRBV5-1, the J gene TRBJ2-1; possibly TRBD2 for D (5 bases). This CDR3 spans 16 amino acids. Germline V gene sequence: CDR1 SGHRS, CDR2 YFSETQ. Deletions cut 0 bases from V and 2 bases from J, with 12 bases between. The CDR3 loop reads CASSLASRAAYNEQFF. DNA for the CDR3: TGCGCCAGCAGCTTGGCCTCGCGGGCCGCCTACAATGAGCAGTTCTTC.